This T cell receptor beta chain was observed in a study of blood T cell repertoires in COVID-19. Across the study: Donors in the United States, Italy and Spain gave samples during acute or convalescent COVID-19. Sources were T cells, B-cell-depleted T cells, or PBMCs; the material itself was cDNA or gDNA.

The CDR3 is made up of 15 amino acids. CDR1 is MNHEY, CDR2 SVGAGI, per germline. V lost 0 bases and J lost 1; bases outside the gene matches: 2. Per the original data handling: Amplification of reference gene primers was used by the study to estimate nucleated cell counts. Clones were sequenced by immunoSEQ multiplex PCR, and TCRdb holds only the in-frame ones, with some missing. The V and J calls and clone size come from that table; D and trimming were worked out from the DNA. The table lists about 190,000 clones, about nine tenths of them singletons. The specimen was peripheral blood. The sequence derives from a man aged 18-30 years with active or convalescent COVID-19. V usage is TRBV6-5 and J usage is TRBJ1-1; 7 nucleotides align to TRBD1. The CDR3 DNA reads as TGTGCCAGCAGTTACTCGAACAGGGGGAACACTGAAGCTTTCTTT. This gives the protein CASSYSNRGNTEAFF.